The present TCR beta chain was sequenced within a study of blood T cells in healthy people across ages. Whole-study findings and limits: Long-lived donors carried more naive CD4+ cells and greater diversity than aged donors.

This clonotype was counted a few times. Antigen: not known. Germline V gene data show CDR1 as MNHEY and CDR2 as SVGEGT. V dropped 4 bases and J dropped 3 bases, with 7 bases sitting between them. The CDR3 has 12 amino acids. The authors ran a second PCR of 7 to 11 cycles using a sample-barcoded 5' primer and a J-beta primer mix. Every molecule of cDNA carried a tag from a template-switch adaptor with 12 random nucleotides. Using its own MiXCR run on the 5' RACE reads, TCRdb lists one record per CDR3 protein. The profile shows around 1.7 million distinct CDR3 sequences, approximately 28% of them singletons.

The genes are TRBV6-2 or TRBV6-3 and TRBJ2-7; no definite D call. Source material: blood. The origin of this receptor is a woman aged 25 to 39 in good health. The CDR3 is CASSSAVYEQYF. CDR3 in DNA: TGTGCCAGCAGTTCCGCAGTCTACGAGCAGTACTTC.